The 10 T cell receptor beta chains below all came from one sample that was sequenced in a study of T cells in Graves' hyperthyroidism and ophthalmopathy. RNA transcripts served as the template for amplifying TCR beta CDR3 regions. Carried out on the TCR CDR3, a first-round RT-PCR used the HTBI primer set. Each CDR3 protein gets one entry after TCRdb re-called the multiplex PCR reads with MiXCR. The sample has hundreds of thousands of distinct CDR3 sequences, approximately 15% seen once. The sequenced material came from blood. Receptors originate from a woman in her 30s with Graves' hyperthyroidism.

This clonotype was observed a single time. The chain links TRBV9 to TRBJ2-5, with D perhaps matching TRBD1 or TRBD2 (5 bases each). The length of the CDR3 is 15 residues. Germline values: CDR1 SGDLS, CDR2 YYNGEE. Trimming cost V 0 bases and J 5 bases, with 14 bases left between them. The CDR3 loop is CASSVDGTIGETQYF. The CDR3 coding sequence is TGTGCCAGCAGCGTAGACGGGACCATCGGGGAGACCCAGTACTTC.

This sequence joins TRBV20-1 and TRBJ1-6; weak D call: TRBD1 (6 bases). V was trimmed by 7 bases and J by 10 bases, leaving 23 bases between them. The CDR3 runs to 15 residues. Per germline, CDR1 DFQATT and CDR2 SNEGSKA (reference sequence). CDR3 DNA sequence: TGCAGTGTCACGGACAGCTCCAAGGGATTGTCACCCCTCCACTTT. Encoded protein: CSVTDSSKGLSPLHF.

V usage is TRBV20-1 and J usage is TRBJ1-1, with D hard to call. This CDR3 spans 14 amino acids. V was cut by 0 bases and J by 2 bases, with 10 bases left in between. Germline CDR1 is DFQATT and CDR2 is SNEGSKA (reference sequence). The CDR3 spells CSARDGEANTEAFF. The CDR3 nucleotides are TGCAGTGCTAGAGATGGTGAAGCAAACACTGAAGCTTTCTTT.

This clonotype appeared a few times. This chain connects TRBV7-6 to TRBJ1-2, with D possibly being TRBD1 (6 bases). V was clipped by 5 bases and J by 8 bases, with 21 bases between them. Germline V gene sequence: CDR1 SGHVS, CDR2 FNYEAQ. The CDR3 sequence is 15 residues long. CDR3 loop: CASSPEVGGARGYTF. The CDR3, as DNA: TGTGCCAGCAGCCCCGAGGTGGGGGGGGCGAGGGGCTACACCTTC.

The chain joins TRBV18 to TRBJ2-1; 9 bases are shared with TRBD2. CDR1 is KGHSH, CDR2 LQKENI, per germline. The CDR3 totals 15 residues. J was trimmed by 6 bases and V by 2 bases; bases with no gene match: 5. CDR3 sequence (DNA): TGTGCCAGCTCACCAAGTAGCGGGAGTAGCAATGAGCAGTTCTTC. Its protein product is CASSPSSGSSNEQFF.

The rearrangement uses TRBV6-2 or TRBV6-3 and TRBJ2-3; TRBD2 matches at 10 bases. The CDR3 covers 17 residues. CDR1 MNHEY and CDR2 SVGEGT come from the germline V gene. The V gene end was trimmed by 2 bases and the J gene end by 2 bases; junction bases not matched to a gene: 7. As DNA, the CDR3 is TGTGCCAGCAGTTACACTAGGACTAGCGGTTTCACAGATACGCAGTATTTT. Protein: CASSYTRTSGFTDTQYF.

The CDR3: CSARARGWDTEAFF. CDR3 DNA: TGCAGTGCTAGAGCACGGGGGTGGGACACTGAAGCTTTCTTT. The V gene is TRBV20-1, the J gene TRBJ1-1; D perhaps matches TRBD1 (5 bases). The CDR3 totals 14 residues. Deletions cut 1 base from V and 3 bases from J, with 12 bases between. Germline V gene data show CDR1 as DFQATT and CDR2 as SNEGSKA (reference sequence).

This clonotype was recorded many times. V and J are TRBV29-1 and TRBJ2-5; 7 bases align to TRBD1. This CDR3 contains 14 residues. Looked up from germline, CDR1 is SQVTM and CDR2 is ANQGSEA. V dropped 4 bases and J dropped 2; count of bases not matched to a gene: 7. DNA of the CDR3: TGCAGCGTTGCCTCGGGACAGCGGCAAGAGACCCAGTACTTC. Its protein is CSVASGQRQETQYF.

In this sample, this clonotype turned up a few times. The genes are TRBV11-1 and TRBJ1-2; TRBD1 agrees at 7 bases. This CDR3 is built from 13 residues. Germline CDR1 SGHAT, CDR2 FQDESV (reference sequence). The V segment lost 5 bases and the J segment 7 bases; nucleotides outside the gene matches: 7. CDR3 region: CASSRQGRGGYTF. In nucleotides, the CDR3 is TGTGCCAGCAGCCGACAGGGACGGGGTGGCTACACCTTC.

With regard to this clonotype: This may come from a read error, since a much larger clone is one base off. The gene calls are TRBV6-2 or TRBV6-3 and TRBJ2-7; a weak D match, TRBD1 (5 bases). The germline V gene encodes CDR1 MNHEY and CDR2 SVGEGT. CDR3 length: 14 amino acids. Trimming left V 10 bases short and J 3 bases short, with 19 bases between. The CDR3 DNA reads TGTGCCAACGCTACAGGCAGGAGCCACTACGAGCAGTACTTC. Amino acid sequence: CANATGRSHYEQYF.